This T cell receptor beta chain was identified in a study of cytomegalovirus exposure and HLA in healthy donors. About the research overall: HLA-typed donors were the source of 83 million or so unique TCRs held in an early data release.

Worth noting for this clone: As yet, its antigen is unknown.

It was with 60 Vbeta and 13 Jbeta primers that the PCR ran. The data were produced by immunoSEQ multiplex PCR, yet TCRdb's version contains in-frame clones alone and is incomplete. Its table lists 100,000 to 150,000 clones. The CDR3 covers 16 residues. From germline, CDR1 is SGHRS and CDR2 YFSETQ. V shed 3 bases, J shed 1 base, and the junction held 9 bases outside the gene matches. Study-wide results and limits: A few V segments could not be told apart, such as TRBV6-2 and TRBV6-3, and were left out. Data from an earlier analysis indicated that most TCR beta V segments were productive either about 90% or about 30% of the time.

The sequenced sample was PBMCs. The chain has TRBV5-1 and TRBJ1-1; 7 nucleotides line up with TRBD1. This clonotype was sampled from a man between 18 and 35 years old in good health and CMV-seronegative. This CDR3 reads CASSSSTGTANTEAFF. The CDR3 coding sequence is TGCGCCAGCAGCTCGTCGACAGGGACGGCGAACACTGAAGCTTTCTTT.